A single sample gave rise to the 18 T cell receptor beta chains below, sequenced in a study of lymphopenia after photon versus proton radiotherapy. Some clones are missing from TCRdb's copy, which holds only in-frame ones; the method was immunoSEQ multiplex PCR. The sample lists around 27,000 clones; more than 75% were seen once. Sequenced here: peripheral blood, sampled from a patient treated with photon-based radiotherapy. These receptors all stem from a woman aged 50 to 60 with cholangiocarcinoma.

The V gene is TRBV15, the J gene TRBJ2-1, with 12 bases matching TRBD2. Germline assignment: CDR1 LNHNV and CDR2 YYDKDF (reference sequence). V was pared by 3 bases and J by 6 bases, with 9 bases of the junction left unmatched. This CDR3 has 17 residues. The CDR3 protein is CATSRGLAGKGANEQFF. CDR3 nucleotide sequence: TGTGCCACCAGCAGGGGACTAGCGGGTAAGGGGGCCAATGAGCAGTTCTTC.

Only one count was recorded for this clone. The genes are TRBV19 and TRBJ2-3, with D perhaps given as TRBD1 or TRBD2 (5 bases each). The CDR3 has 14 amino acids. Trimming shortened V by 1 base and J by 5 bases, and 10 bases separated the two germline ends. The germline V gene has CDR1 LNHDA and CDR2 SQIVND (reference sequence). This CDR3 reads CASSIAREKDTQYF. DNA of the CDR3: TGTGCCAGTAGTATAGCCAGGGAGAAAGATACGCAGTATTTT.

Here the CDR3 reads CASSFLQANTGELFF. In DNA form, the CDR3 reads TGTGCCAGCAGCTTCTTGCAGGCCAACACCGGGGAGCTGTTTTTT. This chain uses TRBV5-4 with TRBJ2-2; D is undetermined. CDR3 length: 15 residues. The germline V gene encodes CDR1 SGHNT and CDR2 YYREEE (reference sequence). V dropped 2 bases and J dropped 2 bases, with 10 bases sitting between them.

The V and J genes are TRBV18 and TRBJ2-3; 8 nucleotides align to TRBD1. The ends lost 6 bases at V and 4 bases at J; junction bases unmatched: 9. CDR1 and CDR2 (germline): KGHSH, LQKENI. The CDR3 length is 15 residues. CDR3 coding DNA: TGTGCCAGCTCTCCCTGGACAGGGAATCCAGATACGCAGTATTTT. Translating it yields CASSPWTGNPDTQYF. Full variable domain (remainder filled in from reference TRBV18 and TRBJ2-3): NAGVMQNPRHLVRRRGQEARLRCSPMKGHSHVYWYRQLPEEGLKFMVYLQKENIIDESGMPKERFSAEFPKEGPSILRIQQVVRGDSAAYFCASSPWTGNPDTQYFGPGTRLTVL.

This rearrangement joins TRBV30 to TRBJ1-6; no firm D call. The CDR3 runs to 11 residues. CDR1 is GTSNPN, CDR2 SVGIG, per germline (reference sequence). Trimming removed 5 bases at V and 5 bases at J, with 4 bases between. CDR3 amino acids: CAWGNNSPLHF. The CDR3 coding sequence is TGTGCCTGGGGTAATAATTCACCCCTCCACTTT.

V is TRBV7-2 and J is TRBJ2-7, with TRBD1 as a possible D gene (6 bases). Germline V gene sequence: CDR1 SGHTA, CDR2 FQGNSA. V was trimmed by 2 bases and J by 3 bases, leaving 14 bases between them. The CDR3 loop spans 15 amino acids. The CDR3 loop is CASSLTDRIYYEQYF. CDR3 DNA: TGTGCCAGCAGCTTAACGGACAGAATATACTACGAGCAGTACTTC.

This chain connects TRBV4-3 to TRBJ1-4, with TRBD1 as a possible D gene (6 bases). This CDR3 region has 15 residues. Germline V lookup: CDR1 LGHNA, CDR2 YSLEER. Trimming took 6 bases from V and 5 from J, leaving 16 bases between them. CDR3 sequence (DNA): TGCGCCAGCAGACGCGCGGGGACACCGAATGAAAAACTGTTTTTT. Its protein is CASRRAGTPNEKLFF.

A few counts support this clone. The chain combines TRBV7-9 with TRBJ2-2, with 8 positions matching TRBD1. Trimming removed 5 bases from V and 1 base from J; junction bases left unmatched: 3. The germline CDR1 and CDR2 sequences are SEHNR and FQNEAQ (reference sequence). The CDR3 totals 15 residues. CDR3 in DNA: TGTGCCAGCAGCATAGGGACAGGGAACACCGGGGAGCTGTTTTTT. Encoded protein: CASSIGTGNTGELFF.

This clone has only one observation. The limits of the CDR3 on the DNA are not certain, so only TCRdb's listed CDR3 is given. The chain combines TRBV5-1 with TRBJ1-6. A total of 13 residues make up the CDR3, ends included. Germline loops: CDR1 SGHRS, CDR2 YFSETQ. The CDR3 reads CASSTSSISPLHF.

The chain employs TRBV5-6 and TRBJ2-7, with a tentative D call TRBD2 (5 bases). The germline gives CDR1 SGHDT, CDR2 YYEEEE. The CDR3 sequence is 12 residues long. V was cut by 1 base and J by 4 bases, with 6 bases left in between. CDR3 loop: CASSLWTYEQYF. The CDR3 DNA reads TGTGCCAGCAGCTTGTGGACTTACGAGCAGTACTTC.

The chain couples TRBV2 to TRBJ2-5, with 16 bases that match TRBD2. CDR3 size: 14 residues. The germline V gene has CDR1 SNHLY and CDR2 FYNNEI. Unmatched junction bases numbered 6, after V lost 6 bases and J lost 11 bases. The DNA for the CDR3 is TGTGCCAGCAGAACCGGGACTAGCGGGGGGGAGCAGTACTTC. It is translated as CASRTGTSGGEQYF.

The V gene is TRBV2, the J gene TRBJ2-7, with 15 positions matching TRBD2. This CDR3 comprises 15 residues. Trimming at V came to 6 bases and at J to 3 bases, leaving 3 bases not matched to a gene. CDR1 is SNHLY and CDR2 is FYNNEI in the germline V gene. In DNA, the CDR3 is TGTGCCAGCAGGGGACTAGCGGGGGGCAGCTACGAGCAGTACTTC. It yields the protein CASRGLAGGSYEQYF.

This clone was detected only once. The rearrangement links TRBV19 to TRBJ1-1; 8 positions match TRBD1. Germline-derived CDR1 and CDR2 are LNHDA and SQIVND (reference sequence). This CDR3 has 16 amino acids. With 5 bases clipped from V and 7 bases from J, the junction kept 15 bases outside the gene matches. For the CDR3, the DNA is TGTGCCAGTAGTCAGCCCCAGGGGGCCCTTGGTAATGAAGCTTTCTTT. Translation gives CASSQPQGALGNEAFF.

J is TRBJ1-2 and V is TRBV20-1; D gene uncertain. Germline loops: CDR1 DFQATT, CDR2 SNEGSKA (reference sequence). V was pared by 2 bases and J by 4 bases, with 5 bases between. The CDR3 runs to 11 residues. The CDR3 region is CSARRTYGYTF. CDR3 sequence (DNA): TGCAGTGCTAGAAGGACCTATGGCTACACCTTC.

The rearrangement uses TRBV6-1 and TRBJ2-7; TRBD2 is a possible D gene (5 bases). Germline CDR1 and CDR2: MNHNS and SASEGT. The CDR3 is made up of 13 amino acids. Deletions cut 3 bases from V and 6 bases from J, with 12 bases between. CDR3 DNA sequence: TGTGCCAGCAGTGACCTCGGGGTAACCGAGCAGTACTTC. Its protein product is CASSDLGVTEQYF.

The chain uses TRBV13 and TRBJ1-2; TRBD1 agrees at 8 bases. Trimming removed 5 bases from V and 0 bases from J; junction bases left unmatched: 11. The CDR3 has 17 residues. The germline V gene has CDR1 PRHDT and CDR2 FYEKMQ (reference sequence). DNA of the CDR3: TGTGCCAGCAGCCCCCGGACAGGGTCTGGAACTAACTATGGCTACACCTTC. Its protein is CASSPRTGSGTNYGYTF.

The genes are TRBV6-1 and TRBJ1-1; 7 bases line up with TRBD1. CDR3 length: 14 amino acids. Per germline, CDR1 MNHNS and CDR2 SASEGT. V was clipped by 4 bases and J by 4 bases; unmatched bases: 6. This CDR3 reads CASSGYRGPTEAFF. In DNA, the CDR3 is TGTGCCAGCAGTGGATATAGGGGGCCCACTGAAGCTTTCTTT.

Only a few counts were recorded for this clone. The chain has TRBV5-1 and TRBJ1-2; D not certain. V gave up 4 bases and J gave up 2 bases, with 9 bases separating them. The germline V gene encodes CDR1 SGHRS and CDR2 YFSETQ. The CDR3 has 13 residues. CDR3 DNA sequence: TGCGCCAGCAGCGCGCGCCTAAACTATGGCTACACCTTC. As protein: CASSARLNYGYTF.